The 25 T cell receptor beta chains in this list originate from one sample, sequenced in a study of T cells in Graves' hyperthyroidism and ophthalmopathy. Amplification yielded TCR beta CDR3 regions, with RNA transcripts as the source. In the first-round RT-PCR of the TCR CDR3, the HTBI primer set was used. TCRdb ran MiXCR on the multiplex PCR reads and lists one entry per CDR3 protein. The sample lists roughly 400,000 distinct CDR3 sequences, more than 12% occurring once. The source material was blood. The receptor set was obtained from a man between 50 and 59 years old with Graves' ophthalmopathy.

The V call is TRBV4-2, the J call TRBJ2-2; D not certain. V lost 0 bases and J lost 7, with 6 bases in between. The CDR3 contains 13 residues. The V gene's germline CDR1 is LGHNA and CDR2 YNFKEQ. CDR3 region: CASSQDGIGELFF. The CDR3 nucleotides are TGTGCCAGCAGCCAAGATGGGATCGGGGAGCTGTTTTTT.

In its sample, this clonotype was seen many times. J is TRBJ1-5 and V is TRBV7-9; the match to TRBD1 covers 7 bases. CDR1 SEHNR and CDR2 FQNEAQ come from the germline V gene (reference sequence). J was trimmed by 1 base and V by 5 bases; bases with no gene match: 5. This CDR3 has 15 amino acids. The CDR3 nucleotides are TGTGCCAGCAGCGACGACAGGGAAAGCAATCAGCCCCAGCATTTT. Translating it yields CASSDDRESNQPQHF.

There are many counts of this clonotype. V and J are TRBV16 and TRBJ1-5; D gene ambiguous. Trimming took 1 base from V and 0 from J, leaving 10 bases between them. The CDR3 is 16 amino acids. Germline CDR1 and CDR2: KGHSY and FQNENV. In DNA form, the CDR3 reads TGTGCCAGCAGCCAATACCGGGTATCTAGCAATCAGCCCCAGCATTTT. This gives the protein CASSQYRVSSNQPQHF.

This clonotype has at least ten counts. The rearrangement uses TRBV20-1 and TRBJ2-7; maybe TRBD1 (5 bases). Germline V CDR1 and CDR2: DFQATT, SNEGSKA (reference sequence). V was clipped by 6 bases and J by 3 bases, with 9 bases between them. The CDR3 is 11 residues long. CDR3 protein: CSAGDRYEQYF. CDR3 bases: TGCAGTGCAGGGGATCGCTACGAGCAGTACTTC.

This clonotype came up many times. V is TRBV27 and J is TRBJ2-1; a weak D match, TRBD2 (6 bases). Germline V lookup: CDR1 MNHEY, CDR2 SMNVEV (reference sequence). V dropped 4 bases and J dropped 10 bases, with 20 bases sitting between them. This CDR3 has 15 amino acids. The CDR3 nucleotides read TGTGCCAGCAGTTCCACGGACTACCAGGAAGTGGAGCAGTTCTTC. Translation gives CASSSTDYQEVEQFF.

This clonotype was seen more than once but under ten times. The chain combines TRBV20-1 with TRBJ2-2; tentatively, D is TRBD1 (6 bases). CDR3 length equals 14 residues. CDR1 is DFQATT, CDR2 SNEGSKA, per germline (reference sequence). V was cut by 5 bases and J by 1 base, with 11 bases left in between. The CDR3 loop is CSARGTKNTGELFF. The CDR3 DNA is TGCAGTGCTCGTGGGACAAAGAACACCGGGGAGCTGTTTTTT.

J is TRBJ2-5 and V is TRBV5-1; 12 bases fit TRBD1. The ends lost 4 bases at V and 3 bases at J; junction bases unmatched: 13. This CDR3 is built from 18 residues. From germline, CDR1 is SGHRS and CDR2 YFSETQ. CDR3 sequence: CASSLKTRDRGREETQYF. The CDR3 coding sequence is TGCGCCAGCAGCCTAAAAACCCGGGACAGGGGGCGAGAAGAGACCCAGTACTTC.

In this sample, this clonotype turned up a few times. The chain couples TRBV11-3 to TRBJ2-1, with 9 bases fitting TRBD1. Germline assignment: CDR1 SGHNT and CDR2 YENEEA. V dropped 5 bases and J dropped 2; count of bases not matched to a gene: 13. The CDR3 length is 18 residues. The CDR3: CASSQITGGAETYNEQFF. CDR3 nucleotide sequence: TGTGCCAGCAGCCAAATTACAGGGGGCGCGGAGACCTACAATGAGCAGTTCTTC.

This clonotype was recorded at least ten times. V usage is TRBV11-1 and J usage is TRBJ1-1, with a weak D call TRBD1 (5 bases). Germline V gene sequence: CDR1 SGHAT, CDR2 FQDESV (reference sequence). Trimming stripped 5 bases from V and 2 bases from J, with 12 bases between. This CDR3 region has 14 residues. CDR3 amino acids: CASSLEGANTEAFF. Written as DNA, the CDR3 is TGTGCCAGCAGCCTCGAAGGGGCTAACACTGAAGCTTTCTTT.

The chain links TRBV5-1 to TRBJ2-5; the D gene is possibly TRBD2 (6 bases). The CDR3 has 14 amino acids. Germline CDR1 is SGHRS and CDR2 is YFSETQ. The germline V and J ends were trimmed by 4 bases and 5 bases, with 15 bases remaining between them. The CDR3 bases are TGCGCCAGCAGCCGACCGGAGGGCCGGGAGACCCAGTACTTC. It is translated as CASSRPEGRETQYF.

In this sample, this clonotype turned up many times. The V call is TRBV2, the J call TRBJ2-7; 8 bases match TRBD2. Per germline, CDR1 SNHLY and CDR2 FYNNEI. V dropped 3 bases and J dropped 0; count of bases not matched to a gene: 10. The CDR3 has 17 residues. CDR3 in amino acids: CASSEEDIAGPSYEQYF. The CDR3 nucleotides read TGTGCCAGCAGTGAGGAGGATATAGCGGGGCCCTCCTACGAGCAGTACTTC.

As for this clonotype: One end of the junction does not line up with germline, which may come from a read error. The CDR3 coding sequence is TGCAGTGCTACCAGGCATAGCGGGAGTTTATATGAGCAGCTCTTC. Its translation: CSATRHSGSLYEQLF. The chain combines TRBV20-1 with TRBJ2-1; 9 bases are a match to TRBD2. Germline CDR1 and CDR2: DFQATT and SNEGSKA (reference sequence). The CDR3 is made up of 15 amino acids.

This clonotype was seen more than once but under ten times. The chain employs TRBV10-2 and TRBJ2-5; 8 bases agree with TRBD1. V shed 6 bases and J 6 bases; nucleotides not matched to a gene: 12. There are 15 residues in the CDR3. Germline-derived CDR1 and CDR2 are WSHSY and SAAADI. The CDR3 loop reads CASRSDRVRDKTQYF. Here the CDR3 DNA reads TGCGCCAGCAGATCGGACAGGGTACGTGACAAGACCCAGTACTTC.

This clonotype has only a few counts. The CDR3 reads CSARDGRSNSNQPQHF. The CDR3 coding sequence is TGCAGTGCTAGAGATGGCAGATCTAATAGCAATCAGCCCCAGCATTTT. The J gene is TRBJ1-5, the V gene TRBV20-1; D remains unclear. CDR3 length equals 16 residues. Trimming pared 0 bases from V and 0 bases from J, leaving 12 bases between. CDR1 DFQATT and CDR2 SNEGSKA come from the germline V gene (reference sequence).

This clonotype was counted a few times. The J gene is TRBJ2-6, the V gene TRBV20-1, with D perhaps matching TRBD1 (5 bases). The CDR3 length is 14 residues. CDR1 and CDR2 from the germline V gene are DFQATT and SNEGSKA (reference sequence). V dropped 6 bases and J dropped 4 bases, with 13 bases sitting between them. The CDR3 DNA is TGCAGTGCCCCCAGGGATAACGGGGCCAACGTCCTGACTTTC. This translates into CSAPRDNGANVLTF.

The chain recombines TRBV29-1 with TRBJ1-4; 8 bases line up with TRBD1. V lost 2 bases, J lost 8 bases, and 10 bases stayed unmatched. CDR3 length: 15 residues. In germline, CDR1 is SQVTM, CDR2 ANQGSEA. The CDR3 DNA reads as TGCAGCGTTGAAAGTGACAGGGGAAGTGGGGAAAAACTGTTTTTT. It is translated as CSVESDRGSGEKLFF.

The rearrangement uses TRBV11-2 and TRBJ2-1; unclear D gene. Germline loops: CDR1 SGHAT, CDR2 FQNNGV. CDR3 length: 13 residues. Trimming pared 2 bases from V and 8 bases from J, leaving 10 bases between. CDR3 DNA: TGTGCCAGCAGCTTATTAACTGATTATGAGCAGTTCTTC. It encodes CASSLLTDYEQFF.

V gene TRBV29-1 combines with J gene TRBJ1-1; D is perhaps TRBD1 (5 bases). V lost 3 bases and J lost 5, with 13 bases in between. Germline V CDR1 and CDR2: SQVTM, ANQGSEA. The CDR3 is 13 residues long. The chain's CDR3 is CSVDSWGGTEAFF. The CDR3, as DNA: TGCAGCGTTGACTCGTGGGGGGGGACTGAAGCTTTCTTT.

This clonotype was recorded a few times. The chain recombines TRBV20-1 with TRBJ2-7; D remains unclear. This CDR3 has 13 residues. Germline V gives CDR1 DFQATT, CDR2 SNEGSKA (reference sequence). The V end lost 7 bases, the J end lost 0 bases, and 13 bases lay between the germline ends. CDR3 residues: CSVLSSNSYEQYF. CDR3 coding DNA: TGCAGTGTTTTGAGTTCCAACTCCTACGAGCAGTACTTC.

The J gene is TRBJ2-7, the V gene TRBV18; 8 bases agree with TRBD1. V dropped 3 bases and J dropped 9; count of bases not matched to a gene: 13. This CDR3 has 15 amino acids. Germline V gene lookup returns CDR1 KGHSH and CDR2 LQKENI. The CDR3 reads CASSPPGTGGRRQYF. CDR3 nucleotides: TGTGCCAGCTCACCTCCCGGGACAGGAGGGCGGAGGCAGTACTTC.

The chain employs TRBV12-3 or TRBV12-4 and TRBJ1-1, with 9 positions matching TRBD1. The CDR3 spans 18 residues. V dropped 3 bases and J dropped 3; count of bases not matched to a gene: 14. CDR3 nucleotide sequence: TGTGCCAGCAGTTTGTCTATGTGGGACAGGGCGGGGTACACTGAAGCTTTCTTT. Amino acid sequence: CASSLSMWDRAGYTEAFF.

In this sample, this clonotype turned up a few times. At one end the junction does not follow the germline gene, possibly because of a read error. This rearrangement joins TRBV12-3 or TRBV12-4 to TRBJ2-7; possible D gene TRBD2, 5 bases. The CDR3 has 16 amino acids. The CDR3 nucleotides read TGTGCCAGCAGTTCCACCGTTTCGGCCAGTCTAAGGGAGCGGTACTTC. Translating it yields CASSSTVSASLRERYF.

This clonotype was recorded many times. The chain carries TRBV18 and TRBJ1-4, with 7 bases identical to TRBD1. This CDR3 comprises 15 residues. V lost 3 bases to trimming and J lost 5 bases; unmatched junction nucleotides: 6. Germline V gene lookup returns CDR1 KGHSH and CDR2 LQKENI. CDR3 sequence (DNA): TGTGCCAGCTCACCTCCGGGACAGAGAAATGAAAAACTGTTTTTT. Its translation is CASSPPGQRNEKLFF.

This clonotype was seen once. The chain is built from TRBV18 and TRBJ2-3; 10 positions agree with TRBD1. The J segment lost 1 base and the V segment lost 6 bases, leaving 13 bases of the junction unmatched. The CDR3 length is 18 residues. Germline V gene lookup returns CDR1 KGHSH and CDR2 LQKENI. The CDR3 DNA is TGTGCCAGCTCGTACTCCGGACCAGGGACAGGGGGCACAGATACGCAGTATTTT. This translates into CASSYSGPGTGGTDTQYF.

This clonotype appeared many times. The rearrangement uses TRBV12-3 or TRBV12-4 and TRBJ2-2; D could derive from TRBD1 or TRBD2 (5 bases each). The ends were cut back, 7 bases at V and 7 bases at J, with 16 bases in the middle. The CDR3 runs to 14 residues. The CDR3 bases are TGTGCCAGCACACTGGGGATTGGGGGCGGGGAGCTGTTTTTT. Translation: CASTLGIGGGELFF.